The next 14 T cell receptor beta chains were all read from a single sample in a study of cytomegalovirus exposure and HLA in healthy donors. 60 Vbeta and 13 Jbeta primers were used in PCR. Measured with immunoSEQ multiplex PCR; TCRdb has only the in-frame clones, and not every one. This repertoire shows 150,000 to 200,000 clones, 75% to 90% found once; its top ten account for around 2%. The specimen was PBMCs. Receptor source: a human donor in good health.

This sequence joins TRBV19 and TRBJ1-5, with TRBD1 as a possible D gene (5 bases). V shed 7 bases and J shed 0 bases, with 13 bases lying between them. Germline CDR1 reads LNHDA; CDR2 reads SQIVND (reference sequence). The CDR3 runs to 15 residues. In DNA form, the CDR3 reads TGTGCCAGTACCTCGGGGGAAAGTAGCAATCAGCCCCAGCATTTT. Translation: CASTSGESSNQPQHF. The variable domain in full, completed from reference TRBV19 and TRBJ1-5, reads DGGITQSPKYLFRKEGQNVTLSCEQNLNHDAMYWYRQDPGQGLRLIYYSQIVNDFQKGDIAEGYSVSREKKESFPLTVTSAQKNPTAFYLCASTSGESSNQPQHFGDGTRLSIL.

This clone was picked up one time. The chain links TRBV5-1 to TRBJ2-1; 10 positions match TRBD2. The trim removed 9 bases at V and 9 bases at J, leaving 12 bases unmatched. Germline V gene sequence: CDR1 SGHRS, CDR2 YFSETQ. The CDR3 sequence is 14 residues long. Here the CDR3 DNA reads TGCGCCACATCGCTTACTAGCGGGGTTTTTGAGCAGTTCTTC. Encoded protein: CATSLTSGVFEQFF.

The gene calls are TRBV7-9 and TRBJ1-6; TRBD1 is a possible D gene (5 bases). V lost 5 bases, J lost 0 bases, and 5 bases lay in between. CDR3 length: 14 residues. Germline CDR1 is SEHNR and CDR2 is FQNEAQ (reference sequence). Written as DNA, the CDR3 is TGTGCCAGCAGCGACAGCTCCTATAATTCACCCCTCCACTTT. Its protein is CASSDSSYNSPLHF.

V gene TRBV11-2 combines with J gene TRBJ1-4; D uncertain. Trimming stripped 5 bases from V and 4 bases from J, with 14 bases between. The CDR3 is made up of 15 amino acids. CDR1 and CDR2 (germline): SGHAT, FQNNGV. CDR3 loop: CASSGPGIFNEKLFF. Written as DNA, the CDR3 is TGTGCCAGCAGCGGCCCGGGGATCTTTAATGAAAAACTGTTTTTT.

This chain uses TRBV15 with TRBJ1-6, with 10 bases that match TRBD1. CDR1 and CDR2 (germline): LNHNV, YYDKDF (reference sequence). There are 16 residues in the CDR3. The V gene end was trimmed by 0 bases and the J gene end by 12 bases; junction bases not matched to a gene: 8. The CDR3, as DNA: TGTGCCACCAGCAGAGATCGTGGGACAGGGGAGATACCCCTCCACTTT. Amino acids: CATSRDRGTGEIPLHF.

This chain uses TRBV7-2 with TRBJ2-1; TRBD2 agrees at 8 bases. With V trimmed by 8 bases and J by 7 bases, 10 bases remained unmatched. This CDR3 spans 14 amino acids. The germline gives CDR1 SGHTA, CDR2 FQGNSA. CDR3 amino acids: CASQPGGSGNEQFF. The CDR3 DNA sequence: TGTGCCAGCCAACCGGGGGGGAGCGGGAATGAGCAGTTCTTC.

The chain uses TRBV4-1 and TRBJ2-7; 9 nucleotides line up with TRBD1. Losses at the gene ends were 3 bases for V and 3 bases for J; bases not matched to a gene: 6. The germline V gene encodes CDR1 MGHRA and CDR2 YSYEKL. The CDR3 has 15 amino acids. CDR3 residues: CASSHTGTGNYEQYF. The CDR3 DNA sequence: TGCGCCAGCAGCCATACCGGGACAGGGAACTACGAGCAGTACTTC.

The CDR3 coding sequence is TGTGCCAGCAGCTGGGGGGGGCTGAACACTGAAGCTTTCTTT. This encodes CASSWGGLNTEAFF. V and J are TRBV9 and TRBJ1-1; D is perhaps TRBD1 (6 bases). The germline V gene has CDR1 SGDLS and CDR2 YYNGEE. The ends were cut back, 4 bases at V and 0 bases at J, with 10 bases in the middle. The CDR3 is 14 amino acids.

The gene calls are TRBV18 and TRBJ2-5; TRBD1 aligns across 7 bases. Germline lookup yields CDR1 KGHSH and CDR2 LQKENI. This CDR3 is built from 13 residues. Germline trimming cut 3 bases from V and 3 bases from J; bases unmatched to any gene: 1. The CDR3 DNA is TGTGCCAGCTCACCGGGACAGAAAGAGACCCAGTACTTC. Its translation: CASSPGQKETQYF.

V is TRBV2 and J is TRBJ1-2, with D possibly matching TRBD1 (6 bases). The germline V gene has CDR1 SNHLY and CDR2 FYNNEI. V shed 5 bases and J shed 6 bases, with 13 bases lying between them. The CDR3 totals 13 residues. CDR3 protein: CASSRQVLDGYTF. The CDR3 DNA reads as TGTGCCAGCAGTCGACAGGTTTTAGATGGCTACACCTTC.

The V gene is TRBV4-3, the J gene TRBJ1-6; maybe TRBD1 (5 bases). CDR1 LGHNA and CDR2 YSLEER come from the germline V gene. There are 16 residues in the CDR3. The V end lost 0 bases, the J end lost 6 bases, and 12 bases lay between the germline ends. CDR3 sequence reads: CASSQDLDSLNSPLHF. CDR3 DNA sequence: TGCGCCAGCAGCCAAGATCTCGACAGCCTTAATTCACCCCTCCACTTT.

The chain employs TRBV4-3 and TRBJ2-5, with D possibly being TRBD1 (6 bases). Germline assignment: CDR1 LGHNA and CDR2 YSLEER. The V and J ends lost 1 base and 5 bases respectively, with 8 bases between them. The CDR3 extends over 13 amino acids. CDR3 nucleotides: TGCGCCAGCAGCCAAGTTCAGGGGGAGACCCAGTACTTC. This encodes CASSQVQGETQYF.

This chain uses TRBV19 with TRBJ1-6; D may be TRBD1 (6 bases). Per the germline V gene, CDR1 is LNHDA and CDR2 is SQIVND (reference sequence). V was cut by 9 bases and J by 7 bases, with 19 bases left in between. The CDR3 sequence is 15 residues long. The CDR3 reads CASKGGPGNNSPLHF. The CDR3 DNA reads TGTGCCAGCAAAGGGGGTCCAGGGAACAATTCACCCCTCCACTTT.

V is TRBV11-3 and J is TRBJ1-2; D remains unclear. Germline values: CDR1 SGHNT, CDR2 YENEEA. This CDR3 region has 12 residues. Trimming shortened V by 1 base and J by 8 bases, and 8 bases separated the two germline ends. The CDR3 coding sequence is TGTGCCAGCAGCTTAGTTCCGGGAGGCTACACCTTC. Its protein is CASSLVPGGYTF.